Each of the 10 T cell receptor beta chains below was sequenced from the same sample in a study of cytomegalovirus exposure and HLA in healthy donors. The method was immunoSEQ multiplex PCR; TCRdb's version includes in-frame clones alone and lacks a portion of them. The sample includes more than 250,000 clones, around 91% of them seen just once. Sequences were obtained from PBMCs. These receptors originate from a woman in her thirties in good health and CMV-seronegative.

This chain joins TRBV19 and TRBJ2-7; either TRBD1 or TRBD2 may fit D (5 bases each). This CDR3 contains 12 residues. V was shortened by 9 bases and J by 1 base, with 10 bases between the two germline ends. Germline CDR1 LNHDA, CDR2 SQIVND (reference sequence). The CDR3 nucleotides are TGTGCCAGCGGGACCCATTCCTACGAGCAGTACTTC. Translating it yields CASGTHSYEQYF.

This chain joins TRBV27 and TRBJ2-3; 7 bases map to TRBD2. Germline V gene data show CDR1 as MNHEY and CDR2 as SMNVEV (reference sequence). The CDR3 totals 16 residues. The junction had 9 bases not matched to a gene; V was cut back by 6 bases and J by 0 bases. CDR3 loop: CASRLRGSGSTDTQYF. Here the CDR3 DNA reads TGTGCCAGCAGACTCCGGGGTAGCGGGAGCACAGATACGCAGTATTTT.

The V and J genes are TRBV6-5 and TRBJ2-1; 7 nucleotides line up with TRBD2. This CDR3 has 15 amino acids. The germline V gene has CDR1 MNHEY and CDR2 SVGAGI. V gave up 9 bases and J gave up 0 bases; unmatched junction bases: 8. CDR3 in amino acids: CASRGSGRSYNEQFF. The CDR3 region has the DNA TGTGCCAGTCGAGGTAGCGGGCGCTCCTACAATGAGCAGTTCTTC.

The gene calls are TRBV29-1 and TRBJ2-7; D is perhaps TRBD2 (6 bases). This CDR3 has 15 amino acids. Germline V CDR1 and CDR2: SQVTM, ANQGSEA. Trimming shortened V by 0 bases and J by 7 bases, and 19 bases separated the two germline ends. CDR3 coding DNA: TGCAGCGTTGAAGACCCCAGAAGGAGGGGCAGGGAGCAGTACTTC. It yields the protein CSVEDPRRRGREQYF.

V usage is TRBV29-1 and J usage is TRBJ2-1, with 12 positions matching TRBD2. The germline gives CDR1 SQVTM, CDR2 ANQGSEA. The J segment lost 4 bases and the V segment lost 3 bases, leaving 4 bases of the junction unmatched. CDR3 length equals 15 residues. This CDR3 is CSVDKGLAGYNEQFF. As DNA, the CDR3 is TGCAGCGTTGACAAGGGACTAGCGGGTTACAATGAGCAGTTCTTC.

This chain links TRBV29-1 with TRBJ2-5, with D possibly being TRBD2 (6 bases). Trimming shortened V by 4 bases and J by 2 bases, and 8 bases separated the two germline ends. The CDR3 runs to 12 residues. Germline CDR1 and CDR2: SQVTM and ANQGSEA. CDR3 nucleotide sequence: TGCAGCGTTGCCGGGAGACAAGAGACCCAGTACTTC. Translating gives CSVAGRQETQYF. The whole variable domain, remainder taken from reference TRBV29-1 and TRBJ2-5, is SAVISQKPSRDICQRGTSLTIQCQVDSQVTMMFWYRQQPGQSLTLIATANQGSEATYESGFVIDKFPISRPNLTFSTLTVSNMSPEDSSIYLCSVAGRQETQYFGPGTRLLVL.

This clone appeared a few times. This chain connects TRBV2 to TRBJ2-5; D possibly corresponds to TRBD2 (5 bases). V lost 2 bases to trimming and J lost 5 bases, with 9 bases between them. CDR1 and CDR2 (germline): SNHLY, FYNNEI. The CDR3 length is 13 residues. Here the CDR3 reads CASSERGLETQYF. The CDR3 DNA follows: TGTGCCAGCAGTGAACGAGGGTTGGAGACCCAGTACTTC.

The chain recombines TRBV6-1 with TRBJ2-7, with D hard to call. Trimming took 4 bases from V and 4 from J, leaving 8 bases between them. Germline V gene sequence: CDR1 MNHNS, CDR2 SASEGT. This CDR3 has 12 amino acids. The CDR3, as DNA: TGTGCCAGCAGTGCCCCAAGTTACGAGCAGTACTTC. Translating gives CASSAPSYEQYF.

The CDR3 DNA follows: TGCGCCAGCAGCCGGGACAGTCGGAGCACCGGGGAGCTGTTTTTT. It yields the protein CASSRDSRSTGELFF. The V gene is TRBV4-3, the J gene TRBJ2-2; 7 bases fit TRBD1. After removal of 4 bases from V and 4 bases from J, the junction contained 6 bases not matched to a gene. This CDR3 has 15 residues. Germline V lookup: CDR1 LGHNA, CDR2 YSLEER.

The CDR3 DNA is TGTGCCAGCAGCTTGGTAGGGCCTGGAAACACCATATATTTT. It yields the protein CASSLVGPGNTIYF. The rearrangement joins TRBV5-6 to TRBJ1-3; D gene uncertain. The CDR3 length is 14 residues. Looked up from germline, CDR1 is SGHDT and CDR2 is YYEEEE. V was pared by 0 bases and J by 2 bases, with 6 bases between.